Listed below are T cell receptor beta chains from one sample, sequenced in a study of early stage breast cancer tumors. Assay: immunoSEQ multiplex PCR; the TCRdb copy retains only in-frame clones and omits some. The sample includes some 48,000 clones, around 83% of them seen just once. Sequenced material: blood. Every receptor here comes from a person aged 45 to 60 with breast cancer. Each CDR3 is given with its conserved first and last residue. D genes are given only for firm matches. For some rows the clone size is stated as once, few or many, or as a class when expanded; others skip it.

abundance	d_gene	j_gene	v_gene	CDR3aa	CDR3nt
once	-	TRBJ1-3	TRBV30	CAWSVGGGNTIYF	TGTGCCTGGAGTGTAGGGGGTGGAAACACCATATATTTT
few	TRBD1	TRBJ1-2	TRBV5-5	CASSFDRVKNYGYTF	TGTGCCAGCAGCTTCGACAGGGTGAAAAACTATGGCTACACCTTC
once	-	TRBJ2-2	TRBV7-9	CASSQAAYTGELFF	TGTGCCAGCAGCCAGGCTGCGTACACCGGGGAGCTGTTTTTT
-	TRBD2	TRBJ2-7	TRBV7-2	CASSLGLAGPLEQYF	TGTGCCAGCAGCTTAGGTCTAGCGGGCCCCCTCGAGCAGTACTTC
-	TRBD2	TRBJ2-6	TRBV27	CASSSYGGARGANVLTF	TGTGCCAGCAGTTCCTACGGGGGGGCGCGAGGGGCCAACGTCCTGACTTTC
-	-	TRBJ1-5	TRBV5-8	CASSPQGNQPQHF	TGTGCCAGCAGCCCTCAGGGAAATCAGCCCCAGCATTTT
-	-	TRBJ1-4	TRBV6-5	CASSYSIGEVFEKLFF	TGTGCCAGCAGTTACTCGATCGGAGAGGTCTTTGAAAAACTGTTTTTT
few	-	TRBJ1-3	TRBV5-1	CASTLQGHSGNTIYF	TGCGCCAGCACCCTACAGGGACACTCTGGAAACACCATATATTTT
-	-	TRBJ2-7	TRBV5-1	CASSLSGQVPYEQYF	TGCGCCAGCAGCTTGTCCGGGCAGGTTCCCTACGAGCAGTACTTC
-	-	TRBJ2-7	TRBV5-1	CASSLEWGTYEQYF	TGCGCCAGCAGCTTGGAGTGGGGCACCTACGAGCAGTACTTC
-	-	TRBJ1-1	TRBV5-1	CASSLAGNEGTEAFF	TGCGCCAGCAGCTTGGCCGGGAACGAAGGGACTGAAGCTTTCTTT
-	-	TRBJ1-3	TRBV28	CASSLHGLGSGNTIYF	TGTGCCAGCAGTTTACACGGCTTGGGCTCTGGAAACACCATATATTTT
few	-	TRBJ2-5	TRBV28	CASRGPSSSLEKEYF	TGTGCCAGCAGGGGCCCTAGCTCATCGCTCGAAAAGGAGTACTTC
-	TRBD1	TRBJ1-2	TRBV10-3	CAISGVSTGDLDGYTF	TGTGCCATCAGTGGGGTCTCGACAGGGGATCTTGATGGCTACACCTTC
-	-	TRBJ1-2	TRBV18	CASSPPSGHNYGYTF	TGTGCCAGCTCACCACCGAGTGGGCACAACTATGGCTACACCTTC
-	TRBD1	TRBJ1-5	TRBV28	CATHQGGLAQHF	TGTGCCACCCATCAGGGGGGCCTAGCCCAGCATTTT
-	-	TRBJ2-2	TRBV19	CASRAGVHTGELFF	TGTGCCAGTAGAGCAGGGGTTCACACCGGGGAGCTGTTTTTT
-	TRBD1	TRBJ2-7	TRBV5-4	CASRGQEDWWRSSEQYF	TGTGCCAGCAGGGGACAGGAGGATTGGTGGCGATCTTCCGAGCAGTACTTC
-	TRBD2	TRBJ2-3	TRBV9	CASSLRLAGSTDTQYF	TGTGCCAGCAGCCTCAGACTAGCGGGTAGCACAGATACGCAGTATTTT
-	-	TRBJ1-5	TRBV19	CASSKAGVGNQPQHF	TGTGCCAGTAGTAAGGCAGGGGTAGGCAATCAGCCCCAGCATTTT
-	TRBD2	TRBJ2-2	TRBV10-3	CAISPGLAGVGTGELFF	TGTGCCATCAGTCCGGGACTAGCGGGAGTCGGAACCGGGGAGCTGTTTTTT
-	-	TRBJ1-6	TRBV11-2	CASSPGHTNSPLHF	TGTGCCAGCAGCCCCGGACATACTAATTCACCCCTCCACTTT